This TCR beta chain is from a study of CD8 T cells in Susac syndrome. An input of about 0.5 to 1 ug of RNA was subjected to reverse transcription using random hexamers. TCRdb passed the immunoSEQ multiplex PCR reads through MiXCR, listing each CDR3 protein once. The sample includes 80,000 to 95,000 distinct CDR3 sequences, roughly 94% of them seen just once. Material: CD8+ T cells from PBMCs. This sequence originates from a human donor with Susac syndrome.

CDR3 sequence: CNALGDRSCEQYF. Written as DNA, the CDR3 is TGCAACGCCTTAGGGGACAGGTCTTGCGAGCAGTACTTC. The gene calls are TRBV29-1 and TRBJ2-7; 8 nucleotides align to TRBD1. The CDR3 consists of 13 residues. The germline gives CDR1 SQVTM, CDR2 ANQGSEA.